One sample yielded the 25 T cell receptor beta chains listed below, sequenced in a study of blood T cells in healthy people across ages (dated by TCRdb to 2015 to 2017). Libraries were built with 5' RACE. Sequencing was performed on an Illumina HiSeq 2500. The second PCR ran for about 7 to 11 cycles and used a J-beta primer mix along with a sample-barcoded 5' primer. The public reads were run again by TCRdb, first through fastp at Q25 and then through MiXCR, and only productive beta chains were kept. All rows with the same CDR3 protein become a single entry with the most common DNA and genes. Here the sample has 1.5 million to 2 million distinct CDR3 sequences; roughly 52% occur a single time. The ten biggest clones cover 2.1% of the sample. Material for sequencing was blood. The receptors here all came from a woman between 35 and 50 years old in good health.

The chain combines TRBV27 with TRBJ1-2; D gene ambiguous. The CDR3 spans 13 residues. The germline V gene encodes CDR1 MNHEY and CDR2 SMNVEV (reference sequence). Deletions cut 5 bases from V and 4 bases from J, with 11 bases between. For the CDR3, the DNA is TGTGCCAGCAGTCCGAGGCCCCTCTATGGCTACACCTTC. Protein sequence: CASSPRPLYGYTF.

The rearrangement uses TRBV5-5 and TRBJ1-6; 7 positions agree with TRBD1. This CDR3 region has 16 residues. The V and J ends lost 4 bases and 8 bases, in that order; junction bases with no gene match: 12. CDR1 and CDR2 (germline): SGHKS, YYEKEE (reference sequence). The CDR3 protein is CASSRDSRHMDSPLHF. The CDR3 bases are TGTGCCAGCAGCCGGGACAGTCGCCATATGGATTCACCCCTCCACTTT.

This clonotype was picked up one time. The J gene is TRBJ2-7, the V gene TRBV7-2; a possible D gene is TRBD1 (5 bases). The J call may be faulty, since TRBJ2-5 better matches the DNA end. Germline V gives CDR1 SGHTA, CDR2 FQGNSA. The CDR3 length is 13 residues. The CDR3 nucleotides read TGTGCCAGCAGTGCCAGGGATGGGGAGACCCAGTACTTC. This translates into CASSARDGETQYF.

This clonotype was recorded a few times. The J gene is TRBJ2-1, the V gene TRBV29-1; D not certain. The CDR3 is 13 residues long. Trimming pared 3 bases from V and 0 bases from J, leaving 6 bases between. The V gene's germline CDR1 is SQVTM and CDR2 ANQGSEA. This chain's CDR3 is CSVESSSYNEQFF. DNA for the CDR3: TGCAGCGTTGAGTCGAGCTCCTACAATGAGCAGTTCTTC.

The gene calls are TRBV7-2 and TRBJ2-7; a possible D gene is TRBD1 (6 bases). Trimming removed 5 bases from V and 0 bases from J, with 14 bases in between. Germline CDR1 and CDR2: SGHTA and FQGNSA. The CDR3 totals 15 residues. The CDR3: CASSLHWTASYEQYF. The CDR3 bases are TGTGCCAGCAGCCTACACTGGACAGCCTCCTACGAGCAGTACTTC.

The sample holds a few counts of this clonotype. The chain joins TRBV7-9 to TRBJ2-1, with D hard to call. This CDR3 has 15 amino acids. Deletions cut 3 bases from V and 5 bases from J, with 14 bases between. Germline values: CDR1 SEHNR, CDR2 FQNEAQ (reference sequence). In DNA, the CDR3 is TGTGCCAGCAGCTTCAAGGGCCAGCCGAACAATGAGCAGTTCTTC. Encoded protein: CASSFKGQPNNEQFF.

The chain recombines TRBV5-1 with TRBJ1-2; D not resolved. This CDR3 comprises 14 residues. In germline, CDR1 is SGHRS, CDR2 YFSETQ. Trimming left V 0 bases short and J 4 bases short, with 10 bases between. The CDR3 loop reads CASSLGAPSYGYTF. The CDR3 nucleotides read TGCGCCAGCAGCTTGGGGGCTCCCTCCTATGGCTACACCTTC.

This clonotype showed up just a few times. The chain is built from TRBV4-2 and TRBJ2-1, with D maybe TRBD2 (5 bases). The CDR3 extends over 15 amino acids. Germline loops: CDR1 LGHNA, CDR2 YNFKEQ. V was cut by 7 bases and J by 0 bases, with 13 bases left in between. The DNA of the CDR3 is TGTGCCAGCACCCCGGGGAACCCCTCCTACAATGAGCAGTTCTTC. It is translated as CASTPGNPSYNEQFF.

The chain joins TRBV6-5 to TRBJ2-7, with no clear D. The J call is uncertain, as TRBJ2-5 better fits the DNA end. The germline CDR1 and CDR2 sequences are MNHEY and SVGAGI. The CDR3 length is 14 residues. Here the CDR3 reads CASSYRHGQETQYF. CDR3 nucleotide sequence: TGTGCCAGCAGTTACCGCCACGGCCAAGAGACCCAGTACTTC.

DNA for the CDR3: TGTGCCAGCAGCTACATTCCCGGGATTGAGAACACAGATACGCAGTATTTT. Translated: CASSYIPGIENTDTQYF. The chain combines TRBV7-2 with TRBJ2-3; the D gene is possibly TRBD2 (5 bases). V was trimmed by 4 bases and J by 2 bases, leaving 19 bases between them. The length of the CDR3 is 17 residues. Germline CDR1 SGHTA, CDR2 FQGNSA.

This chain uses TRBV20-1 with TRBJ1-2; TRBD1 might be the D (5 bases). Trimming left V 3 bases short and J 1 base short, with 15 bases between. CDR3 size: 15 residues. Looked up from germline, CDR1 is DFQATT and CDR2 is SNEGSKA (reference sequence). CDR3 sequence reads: CSARIPGIFNYGYTF. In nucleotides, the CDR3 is TGCAGTGCTAGGATCCCAGGGATATTTAACTATGGCTACACCTTC.

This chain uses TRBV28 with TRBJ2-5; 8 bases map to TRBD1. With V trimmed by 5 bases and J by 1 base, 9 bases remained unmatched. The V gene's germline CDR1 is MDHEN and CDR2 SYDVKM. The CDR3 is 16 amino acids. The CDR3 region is CASSPTPGTGQETQYF. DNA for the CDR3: TGTGCCAGCAGTCCGACCCCCGGGACAGGCCAAGAGACCCAGTACTTC.

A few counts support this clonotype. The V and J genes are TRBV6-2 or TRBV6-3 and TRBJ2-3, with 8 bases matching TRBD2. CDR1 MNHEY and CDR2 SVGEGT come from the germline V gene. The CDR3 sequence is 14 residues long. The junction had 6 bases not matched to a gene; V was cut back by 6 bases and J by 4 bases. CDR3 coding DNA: TGTGCCAGCAGACCCAGCGGGGGACCAGATACGCAGTATTTT. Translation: CASRPSGGPDTQYF.

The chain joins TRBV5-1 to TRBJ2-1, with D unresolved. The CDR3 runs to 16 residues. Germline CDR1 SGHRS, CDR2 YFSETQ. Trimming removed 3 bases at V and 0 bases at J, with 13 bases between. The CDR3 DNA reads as TGCGCCAGCAGCTCCACCCGACCGGGCTCCTACAATGAGCAGTTCTTC. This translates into CASSSTRPGSYNEQFF.

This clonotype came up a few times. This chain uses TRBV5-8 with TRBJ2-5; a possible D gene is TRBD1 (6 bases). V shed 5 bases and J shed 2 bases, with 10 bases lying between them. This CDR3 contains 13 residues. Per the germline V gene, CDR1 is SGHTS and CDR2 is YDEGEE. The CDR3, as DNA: TGTGCCAGCAGGTGGACAGTACAAGAGACCCAGTACTTC. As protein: CASRWTVQETQYF.

Here the CDR3 DNA reads TGTGCCAGCAGTTGGGGACAGGGGCACCACTACACCTTC. Translated, it gives CASSWGQGHHYTF. The chain joins TRBV2 to TRBJ1-2; 10 nucleotides agree with TRBD1. The CDR3 extends over 13 amino acids. The ends lost 5 bases at V and 10 bases at J; junction bases unmatched: 7. Germline-derived CDR1 and CDR2 are SNHLY and FYNNEI.

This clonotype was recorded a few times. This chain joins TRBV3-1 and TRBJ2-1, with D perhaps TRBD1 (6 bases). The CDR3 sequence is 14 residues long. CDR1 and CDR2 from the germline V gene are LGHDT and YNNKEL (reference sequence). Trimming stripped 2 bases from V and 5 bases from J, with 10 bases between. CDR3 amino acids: CASSQRGYHNEQFF. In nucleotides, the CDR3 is TGTGCCAGCAGCCAAAGGGGGTATCACAATGAGCAGTTCTTC.

The CDR3 bases are TGTGCCAGCAACCGATTCTACGAGCAGTACTTC. This translates into CASNRFYEQYF. This chain links TRBV2 with TRBJ2-7; D is ambiguous. The length of the CDR3 is 11 residues. V lost 7 bases and J 3 bases, leaving 7 bases between the germline ends. Germline V gene sequence: CDR1 SNHLY, CDR2 FYNNEI.

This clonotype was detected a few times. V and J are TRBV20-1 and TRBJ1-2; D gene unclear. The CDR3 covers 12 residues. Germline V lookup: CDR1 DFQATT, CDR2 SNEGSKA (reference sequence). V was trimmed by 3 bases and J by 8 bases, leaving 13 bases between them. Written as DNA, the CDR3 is TGCAGTGCTAGCCCTACATGGGGAGGCTACACCTTC. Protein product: CSASPTWGGYTF.

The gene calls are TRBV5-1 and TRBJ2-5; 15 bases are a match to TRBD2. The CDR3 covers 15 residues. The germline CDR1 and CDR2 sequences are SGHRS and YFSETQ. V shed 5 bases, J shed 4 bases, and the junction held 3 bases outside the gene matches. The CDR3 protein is CASRWTSGGGETQYF. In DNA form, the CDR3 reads TGCGCCAGCAGATGGACTAGCGGGGGGGGAGAGACCCAGTACTTC.

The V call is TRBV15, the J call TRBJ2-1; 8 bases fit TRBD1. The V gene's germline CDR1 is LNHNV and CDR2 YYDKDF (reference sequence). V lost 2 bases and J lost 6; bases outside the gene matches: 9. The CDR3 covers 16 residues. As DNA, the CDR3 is TGTGCCACCAGCAGATATGGACAGGGAAAAGGCAATGAGCAGTTCTTC. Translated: CATSRYGQGKGNEQFF. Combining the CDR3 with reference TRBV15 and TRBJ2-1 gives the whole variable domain DAMVIQNPRYQVTQFGKPVTLSCSQTLNHNVMYWYQQKSSQAPKLLFHYYDKDFNNEADTPDNFQSRRPNTSFCFLDIRSPGLGDTAMYLCATSRYGQGKGNEQFFGPGTRLTVL.

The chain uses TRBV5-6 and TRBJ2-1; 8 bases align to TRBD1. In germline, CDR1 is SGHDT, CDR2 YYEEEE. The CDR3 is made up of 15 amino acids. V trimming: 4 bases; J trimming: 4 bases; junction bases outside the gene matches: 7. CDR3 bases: TGTGCCAGCAGCCATCAGGGGGCAGGGTACAATGAGCAGTTCTTC. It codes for CASSHQGAGYNEQFF.

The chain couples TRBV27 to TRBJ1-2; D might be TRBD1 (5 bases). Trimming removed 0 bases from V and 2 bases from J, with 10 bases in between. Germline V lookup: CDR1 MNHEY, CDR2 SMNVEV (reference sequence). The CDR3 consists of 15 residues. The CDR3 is CASSLSQGRNYGYTF. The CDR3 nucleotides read TGTGCCAGCAGTTTATCCCAGGGACGCAACTATGGCTACACCTTC.

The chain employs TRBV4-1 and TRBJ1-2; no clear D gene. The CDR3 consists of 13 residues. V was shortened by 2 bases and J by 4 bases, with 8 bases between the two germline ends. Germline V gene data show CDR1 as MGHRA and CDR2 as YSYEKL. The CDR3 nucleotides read TGCGCCAGCAGCCAATCCTTCAGCTATGGCTACACCTTC. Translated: CASSQSFSYGYTF.

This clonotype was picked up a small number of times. CDR3 in amino acids: CASSIRQGGPDTQYF. The CDR3 DNA reads TGTGCCAGCAGTATCAGACAGGGAGGGCCAGATACGCAGTATTTT. The chain joins TRBV27 to TRBJ2-3, with D perhaps matching TRBD1 or TRBD2 (7 bases each). The germline CDR1 and CDR2 sequences are MNHEY and SMNVEV (reference sequence). V was shortened by 5 bases and J by 4 bases, with 16 bases between the two germline ends. There are 15 residues in the CDR3.